This is a list of T cell receptor beta chains from one sample in a study of blood T cell repertoires in COVID-19. The repertoire was sequenced with immunoSEQ multiplex PCR; TCRdb's copy has only in-frame clones and lacks some. The sample lists fewer than 250,000 clones; about 83% were seen once. Sequencing used peripheral blood. The receptors shown here come from a woman aged 40 to 50 with active or convalescent COVID-19. CDR3s include the opening cysteine and the closing phenylalanine or tryptophan. A D gene is named only where the DNA matches it firmly. Expanded clones get a size class; other rows say once, few or many, or leave the size out.

CDR3aa,CDR3nt,v_gene,j_gene,len,d_gene,abundance
CASSLGLASWSSYNEQFF,TGTGCCAGCAGCCTGGGACTAGCGAGTTGGAGCTCCTACAATGAGCAGTTCTTC,TRBV14,TRBJ2-1,18,TRBD2,NA
CAWGQGLGETQYF,TGTGCCTGGGGACAGGGACTGGGGGAGACCCAGTACTTC,TRBV30,TRBJ2-5,13,TRBD1,NA
CASSYSGGVNYGYTF,TGTGCCAGCAGTTATTCAGGAGGGGTCAACTATGGCTACACCTTC,TRBV27,TRBJ1-2,15,NA,NA
CASSLAAGNSPLHF,TGTGCCAGCAGCTTAGCTGCGGGAAATTCACCCCTCCACTTT,TRBV7-9,TRBJ1-6,14,NA,NA
CASSLSGDNEQFF,TGTGCCAGCAGCTTATCAGGGGACAATGAGCAGTTCTTC,TRBV11-2,TRBJ2-1,13,NA,NA
CAISGGVHEQFF,TGTGCCATCAGTGGCGGGGTTCATGAGCAGTTCTTC,TRBV10-3,TRBJ2-1,12,NA,NA
CASTTQPSGNTIYF,TGTGCCAGCACGACTCAACCCTCTGGAAACACCATATATTTT,TRBV28,TRBJ1-3,14,NA,NA
CASSMGSGQETQYF,TGTGCCAGCAGCATGGGCAGCGGGCAAGAGACCCAGTACTTC,TRBV21-1,TRBJ2-5,14,NA,NA
CASSYSSGRPIEQYF,TGTGCCAGCAGTTACAGTAGCGGGAGGCCCATCGAGCAGTACTTC,TRBV6-5,TRBJ2-7,15,TRBD2,NA
CASRGHYTGANVLTF,TGTGCCAGCAGGGGACACTACACTGGGGCCAACGTCCTGACTTTC,TRBV28,TRBJ2-6,15,NA,NA
CASSYSTGRIYEQYF,TGTGCCAGCAGTTACTCCACAGGGAGAATCTACGAGCAGTACTTC,TRBV6-6,TRBJ2-7,15,NA,once
CAIMGQGAYEQYF,TGTGCCATCATGGGACAGGGGGCTTACGAGCAGTACTTC,TRBV10-3,TRBJ2-7,13,TRBD1,NA
CASSIPGAPEDF,TGTGCCAGCTCAATTCCAGGGGCGCCAGAGGACTTC,TRBV28,TRBJ2-7,12,NA,NA
CAISGGEAEAFF,TGTGCCATCAGTGGGGGGGAGGCTGAAGCTTTCTTT,TRBV10-3,TRBJ1-1,12,NA,NA
CASSQLETGGDGYTF,TGTGCCAGCAGCCAACTCGAGACAGGGGGCGATGGCTACACCTTC,TRBV3-1/TRBV3-2,TRBJ1-2,15,TRBD1,once
CAFELAGVGNEQFF,TGTGCCTTCGAACTAGCGGGGGTAGGGAATGAGCAGTTCTTC,TRBV30,TRBJ2-1,14,TRBD2,NA
CASSPQGARGTGELFF,TGCGCCAGCAGCCCTCAGGGGGCGCGAGGCACCGGGGAGCTGTTTTTT,TRBV4-1,TRBJ2-2,16,TRBD1,NA
CASSSTGGLNTEAFF,TGTGCCAGCAGCTCGACAGGGGGCTTGAACACTGAAGCTTTCTTT,TRBV9,TRBJ1-1,15,TRBD1,once
CASSPGQGETQYF,TGTGCCAGCTCACCGGGTCAGGGAGAGACCCAGTACTTC,TRBV18,TRBJ2-5,13,NA,NA
CASSLSFLGQGANTDTQYF,TGTGCCAGCAGTTTATCCTTTTTAGGACAGGGGGCGAACACAGATACGCAGTATTTT,TRBV27,TRBJ2-3,19,TRBD1,medium-sized
CATSWDRENSPLHF,TGTGCCACCAGCTGGGACAGGGAAAATTCACCCCTCCACTTT,TRBV15,TRBJ1-6,14,TRBD1,NA
CAWSTLLDRGAEAFF,TGTGCCTGGAGTACCCTCCTCGACAGGGGGGCTGAAGCTTTCTTT,TRBV30,TRBJ1-1,15,TRBD1,NA
CASSWAGSSGNTIYF,TGCGCCAGCAGCTGGGCTGGGTCCTCTGGAAACACCATATATTTT,TRBV5-1,TRBJ1-3,15,NA,NA
CASSQDLPTGRNEQFF,TGCGCCAGCAGCCAAGATCTTCCGACAGGCCGCAATGAGCAGTTCTTC,TRBV4-1,TRBJ2-1,16,NA,few
CASSQDVGAGDTQYF,TGTGCCAGCAGCCAAGACGTGGGGGCCGGAGATACGCAGTATTTT,TRBV3-1/TRBV3-2,TRBJ2-3,15,NA,NA
CASSELAGAAEQYF,TGTGCCAGCAGCGAACTAGCGGGAGCGGCCGAGCAGTACTTC,TRBV6-4,TRBJ2-7,14,TRBD2,NA
CSASDEESYEQYF,TGCAGTGCTAGTGATGAGGAATCCTACGAGCAGTACTTC,TRBV20-1,TRBJ2-7,13,NA,NA
CASSQSNSRAFF,TGTGCCAGCAGCCAATCAAACAGCCGGGCTTTCTTT,TRBV2,TRBJ1-1,12,NA,NA
CATSEARLGTTDTQYF,TGTGCCACCAGTGAGGCAAGACTAGGGACCACAGATACGCAGTATTTT,TRBV24-1,TRBJ2-3,16,NA,few
CASSSAGGARRYEQYF,TGTGCCAGCAGTTCCGCTGGGGGGGCCAGACGGTACGAGCAGTACTTC,TRBV9,TRBJ2-7,16,NA,NA
CASSLGQGGETQYF,TGTGCCAGCAGCTTGGGACAGGGGGGCGAGACCCAGTACTTC,TRBV5-6,TRBJ2-5,14,TRBD1,NA
CASSLAFTSSYEQYF,TGTGCCAGCAGCTTAGCGTTCACTAGCTCCTACGAGCAGTACTTC,TRBV7-2,TRBJ2-7,15,NA,NA
CASSRVGSSYEQYF,TGTGCCAGCAGCAGGGTAGGGAGCTCCTACGAGCAGTACTTC,TRBV3-1/TRBV3-2,TRBJ2-7,14,NA,NA
CASSQSQGTEAFF,TGCGCCAGCAGCCAAAGTCAGGGCACTGAAGCTTTCTTT,TRBV4-3,TRBJ1-1,13,NA,NA
CASTDPAKTIYEQYF,TGTGCCAGCACTGACCCGGCGAAGACAATCTACGAGCAGTACTTC,TRBV7-9,TRBJ2-7,15,NA,few
CASRPSGGPSQPQHF,TGTGCCAGCAGACCCTCCGGGGGGCCTAGCCAGCCCCAGCATTTT,TRBV28,TRBJ1-5,15,NA,NA
CASRDRVGYNSPLHF,TGTGCCAGCAGGGACAGGGTGGGGTATAATTCACCCCTCCACTTT,TRBV2,TRBJ1-6,15,TRBD1,NA
CAWSVAGETQYF,TGTGCCTGGAGTGTAGCGGGAGAGACCCAGTACTTC,TRBV30,TRBJ2-5,12,NA,NA
CASSSTGFSYNEQFF,TGTGCCAGCAGCTCGACAGGGTTCTCCTACAATGAGCAGTTCTTC,TRBV5-8,TRBJ2-1,15,TRBD1,NA
CASSLDRVRTEAFF,TGTGCCAGCAGCTTAGACAGAGTAAGGACTGAAGCTTTCTTT,TRBV7-2,TRBJ1-1,14,NA,NA
CAWIVQGATNEKLFF,TGTGCCTGGATCGTACAGGGTGCAACTAATGAAAAACTGTTTTTT,TRBV30,TRBJ1-4,15,NA,NA
CATSKTGTERTGELFF,TGTGCCACCAGCAAAACCGGGACAGAGAGGACCGGGGAGCTGTTTTTT,TRBV15,TRBJ2-2,16,TRBD1,NA
CASSFLFPLITEARYQPQHF,TGTGCCAGCAGCTTCCTCTTTCCGTTAATCACGGAGGCCCGGTATCAGCCCCAGCATTTT,TRBV7-3,TRBJ1-5,20,NA,NA
CAISEATGVSGRNTGELFF,TGTGCCATCAGTGAGGCTACTGGGGTTAGCGGGAGGAACACCGGGGAGCTGTTTTTT,TRBV10-3,TRBJ2-2,19,TRBD2,once
CASTLDSTGELFF,TGTGCCAGCACCTTGGACAGCACCGGGGAGCTGTTTTTT,TRBV28,TRBJ2-2,13,NA,NA
CASSRGNTGELFF,TGTGCCAGCTCGCGGGGGAACACCGGGGAGCTGTTTTTT,TRBV18,TRBJ2-2,13,NA,NA
CASSGDRVQGYTF,TGTGCCAGCAGCGGCGACAGGGTTCAGGGCTACACCTTC,TRBV9,TRBJ1-2,13,TRBD1,once
CAISESAGERGYTF,TGTGCCATCAGTGAGTCAGCAGGGGAAAGGGGCTACACCTTC,TRBV10-3,TRBJ1-2,14,NA,NA
CASSLWSVSNIQYF,TGTGCCAGCAGCTTATGGTCAGTCTCAAACATTCAGTACTTC,TRBV13,TRBJ2-4,14,NA,NA
CASSSLLVPNEQFF,TGTGCCAGCAGCTCCCTACTAGTCCCCAATGAGCAGTTCTTC,TRBV7-9,TRBJ2-1,14,NA,NA
CASRSDTPYEQYF,TGTGCCAGCAGGTCAGACACCCCCTACGAGCAGTACTTC,TRBV27,TRBJ2-7,13,NA,once
CASSLEQGITEAFF,TGTGCCAGCAGCTTAGAGCAGGGAATCACTGAAGCTTTCTTT,TRBV7-2,TRBJ1-1,14,NA,once
CASSLWAGDEAFF,TGTGCCAGCAGCTTATGGGCAGGGGATGAAGCTTTCTTT,TRBV7-3,TRBJ1-1,13,NA,NA
CASSLGNTEAFF,TGTGCCAGCAGCCTCGGGAACACTGAAGCTTTCTTT,TRBV3-1/TRBV3-2,TRBJ1-1,12,NA,NA
CASRAGASTIYF,TGTGCCAGTAGGGCGGGAGCAAGCACCATATATTTT,TRBV19,TRBJ1-3,12,NA,NA
CASSLESNWGGEAFF,TGTGCCAGCAGCTTAGAGTCCAATTGGGGGGGTGAAGCTTTCTTT,TRBV7-2,TRBJ1-1,15,NA,NA
CASSFGTSGYEQYF,TGTGCCAGCAGCTTCGGGACTAGCGGCTACGAGCAGTACTTC,TRBV11-2,TRBJ2-7,14,TRBD2,once
CASSPGMGGYGYTF,TGTGCCAGCAGCCCCGGCATGGGCGGGTATGGCTACACCTTC,TRBV3-1/TRBV3-2,TRBJ1-2,14,NA,NA
CSVSGGETQYF,TGCAGCGTTTCGGGGGGAGAGACCCAGTACTTC,TRBV29-1,TRBJ2-5,11,TRBD2,NA
CASSLDSGTGELFF,TGTGCCAGCAGCTTAGACAGTGGGACCGGGGAGCTGTTTTTT,TRBV7-2,TRBJ2-2,14,NA,NA